This T cell receptor beta chain was obtained from a study of blood T cell repertoires in COVID-19. In the study overall: Samples representing acute and convalescent COVID-19 were sourced from the United States, Italy and Spain. The cDNA or gDNA used as material had been derived from T cells, B-cell-depleted T cells, or PBMCs.

Germline assignment: CDR1 MGHRA and CDR2 YSYEKL. Trimming pared 2 bases from V and 7 bases from J, leaving 23 bases between. This CDR3 has 17 residues. Per the original methods: The authors estimated nucleated cell counts from reference gene primer amplification. The method was immunoSEQ multiplex PCR; TCRdb's version includes in-frame clones alone and lacks a portion of them. The V and J calls and clone size are taken from that table; D and trimming were inferred from the DNA. The sample contains hundreds of thousands of clones, about 90% of which appear only once. This clone was picked up a small number of times. Cohort assignment relied on participant-reported clinical history.

This clonotype originated in a man aged 40-49 years in a cohort exposed to, infected with or recovered from COVID-19 (not recorded which). Sequences were obtained from PBMCs or T cells enriched from blood (not recorded which). This chain connects TRBV4-1 to TRBJ1-2; tentatively, D is TRBD1 (6 bases). The CDR3 DNA is TGCGCCAGCAGCCAATTTTTATCTGGGGGGCCGGGAGGTGGCTACACCTTC. This sequence encodes CASSQFLSGGPGGGYTF.